The 11 T cell receptor beta chains presented below share a single source sample, sequenced in a study of T-cell memory formation after mild COVID-19. From the 5' RACE reads, TCRdb called clonotypes with MiXCR, one entry per CDR3 protein. The sample lists over 150,000 distinct CDR3 sequences, roughly 23% seen once, with 20% to 25% in the top ten. Material: PBMCs or a T cell subset sorted from them (not recorded which). These receptors were taken from an adult woman who had mild COVID-19 (a few samples of this study predate the infection). Cell type and time point are not known.

This clonotype came up a few times. V is TRBV7-3 and J is TRBJ2-5; TRBD1 matches 7 bases. V dropped 5 bases and J dropped 2; count of bases not matched to a gene: 5. Germline V CDR1 and CDR2: SGHTA, FQGTGA. This CDR3 comprises 14 residues. CDR3 in amino acids: CASSKDRRQETQYF. CDR3 DNA sequence: TGTGCCAGCAGCAAGGACAGGCGTCAAGAGACCCAGTACTTC.

This clonotype appeared a few times. The genes are TRBV4-2 and TRBJ1-1; D is unresolved. Trimming removed 8 bases at V and 5 bases at J, with 18 bases between. CDR3 length: 14 residues. CDR1 is LGHNA, CDR2 YNFKEQ, per germline. CDR3 sequence: CASARESLGTEAFF. The CDR3, as DNA: TGTGCCAGCGCTCGGGAATCCCTGGGAACTGAAGCTTTCTTT.

The CDR3 loop reads CASSLGGGWQFF. The CDR3 nucleotides are TGCGCCAGCAGCTTGGGAGGGGGCTGGCAGTTCTTC. The chain carries TRBV5-1 and TRBJ2-1, with 7 bases lining up with TRBD1. The CDR3 spans 12 residues. CDR1 is SGHRS and CDR2 is YFSETQ in the germline V gene. The V gene end was trimmed by 0 bases and the J gene end by 12 bases; junction bases not matched to a gene: 3.

V gene TRBV5-1 combines with J gene TRBJ2-3; 9 bases agree with TRBD2. Germline loops: CDR1 SGHRS, CDR2 YFSETQ. V shed 5 bases and J 4 bases; nucleotides not matched to a gene: 5. CDR3 length: 14 amino acids. CDR3 coding DNA: TGCGCCAGCAGGAATGCGGGGGGGCCAGATACGCAGTATTTT. This encodes CASRNAGGPDTQYF.

The J gene is TRBJ2-1, the V gene TRBV12-3 or TRBV12-4; 10 bases are a match to TRBD2. The CDR3 runs to 14 residues. J was trimmed by 7 bases and V by 7 bases; bases with no gene match: 7. CDR3 in amino acids: CASTSGSVGNEQFF. The DNA of the CDR3 is TGTGCCAGCACTAGCGGGAGCGTGGGGAATGAGCAGTTCTTC.

This chain links TRBV30 with TRBJ1-1; D is possibly TRBD1 (6 bases). The CDR3 totals 13 residues. The germline gives CDR1 GTSNPN, CDR2 SVGIG (reference sequence). Between the trimmed V and J ends, which lost 7 bases and 2 bases, there was a span of 14 bases. Here the CDR3 DNA reads TGTGCCTACGAGACAGGCCTTAACACTGAAGCTTTCTTT. As protein: CAYETGLNTEAFF.

There are many counts of this clonotype. This chain joins TRBV5-8 and TRBJ1-1, with TRBD1 matching 7 bases. This CDR3 region has 14 residues. CDR1 is SGHTS, CDR2 YDEGEE, per germline. The J segment lost 5 bases and the V segment lost 1 base, leaving 5 bases of the junction unmatched. The CDR3 reads CASSLTGAGTEAFF. The CDR3 DNA reads TGTGCCAGCAGCTTGACAGGGGCAGGTACTGAAGCTTTCTTT.

The chain combines TRBV6-2 or TRBV6-3 with TRBJ2-5; 11 bases line up with TRBD2. After removal of 6 bases from V and 4 bases from J, the junction contained 4 bases not matched to a gene. Germline values: CDR1 MNHEY, CDR2 SVGEGT. This CDR3 spans 14 amino acids. The CDR3 DNA sequence: TGTGCCAGCAGCGGACTAGCGGGTGCAGAGACCCAGTACTTC. Protein sequence: CASSGLAGAETQYF.

The V gene is TRBV11-1, the J gene TRBJ2-5; D not resolved. The CDR3 totals 14 residues. Germline lookup yields CDR1 SGHAT and CDR2 FQDESV (reference sequence). V lost 3 bases, J lost 7 bases, and 15 bases lay in between. For the CDR3, the DNA is TGTGCCAGCAGCTTCCCATCAGTGTTTGGGACCCAGTACTTC. Protein sequence: CASSFPSVFGTQYF.

The chain has TRBV21-1 and TRBJ2-7; whether TRBD2, the table's D call, matches the DNA was not checked. TRBV21-1 is a known pseudogene. CDR3 length: 15 amino acids. The CDR3 reads CASSKRAAEPYEQYF. The CDR3 DNA reads TGTGCCAGCAGCAAACGGGCCGCGGAGCCCTACGAGCAGTACTTC.

The chain carries TRBV15 and TRBJ2-5; 11 nucleotides agree with TRBD2. Per germline, CDR1 LNHNV and CDR2 YYDKDF (reference sequence). The junction had 6 bases not matched to a gene; V was cut back by 4 bases and J by 5 bases. The CDR3 consists of 15 residues. CDR3 region: CATSTVASGRETQYF. The CDR3 DNA follows: TGTGCCACCAGCACCGTCGCTAGCGGGAGGGAGACCCAGTACTTC. The complete variable domain, with remaining parts taken from reference TRBV15 and TRBJ2-5, reads DAMVIQNPRYQVTQFGKPVTLSCSQTLNHNVMYWYQQKSSQAPKLLFHYYDKDFNNEADTPDNFQSRRPNTSFCFLDIRSPGLGDTAMYLCATSTVASGRETQYFGPGTRLLVL.